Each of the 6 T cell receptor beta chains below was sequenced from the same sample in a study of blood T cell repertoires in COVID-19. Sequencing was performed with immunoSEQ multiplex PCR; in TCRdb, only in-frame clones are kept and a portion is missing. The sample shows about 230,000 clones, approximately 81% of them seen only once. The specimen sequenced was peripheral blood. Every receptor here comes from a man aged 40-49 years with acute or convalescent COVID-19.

CDR3 DNA: TGTGCCAGCAGTTCAGGTCCACCCGGAGGTGGCACTGAAGCTTTCTTT. It translates to CASSSGPPGGGTEAFF. This chain joins TRBV28 and TRBJ1-1, with D uncertain. V was cut by 4 bases and J by 4 bases, with 19 bases left in between. The CDR3 length is 16 residues. Germline V gene sequence: CDR1 MDHEN, CDR2 SYDVKM.

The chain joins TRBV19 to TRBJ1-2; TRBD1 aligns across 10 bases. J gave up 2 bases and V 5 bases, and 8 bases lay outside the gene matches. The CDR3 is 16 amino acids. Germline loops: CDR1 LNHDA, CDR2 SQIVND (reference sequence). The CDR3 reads CASSYGTGAGNYGYTF. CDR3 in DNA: TGTGCCAGTAGTTACGGGACAGGGGCCGGAAACTATGGCTACACCTTC.

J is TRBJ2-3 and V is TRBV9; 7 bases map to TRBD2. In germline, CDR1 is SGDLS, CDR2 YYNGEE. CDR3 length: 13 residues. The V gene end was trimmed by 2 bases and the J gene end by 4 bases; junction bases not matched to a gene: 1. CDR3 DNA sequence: TGTGCCAGCAGCGTCGGGGGGTCAGATACGCAGTATTTT. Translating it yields CASSVGGSDTQYF.

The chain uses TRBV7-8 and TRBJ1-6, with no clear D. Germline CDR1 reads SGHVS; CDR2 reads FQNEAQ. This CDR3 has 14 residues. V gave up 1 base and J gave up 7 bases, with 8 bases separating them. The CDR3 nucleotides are TGTGCCAGCAGCTTAGTCACGGGAAATTCACCCCTCCACTTT. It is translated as CASSLVTGNSPLHF.

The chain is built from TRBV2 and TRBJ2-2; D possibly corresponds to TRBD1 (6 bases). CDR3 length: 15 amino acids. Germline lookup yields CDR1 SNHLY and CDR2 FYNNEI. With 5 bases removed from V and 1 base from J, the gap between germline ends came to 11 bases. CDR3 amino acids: CASSPQTGNTGELFF. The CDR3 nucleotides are TGTGCCAGCAGTCCGCAGACAGGGAACACCGGGGAGCTGTTTTTT.

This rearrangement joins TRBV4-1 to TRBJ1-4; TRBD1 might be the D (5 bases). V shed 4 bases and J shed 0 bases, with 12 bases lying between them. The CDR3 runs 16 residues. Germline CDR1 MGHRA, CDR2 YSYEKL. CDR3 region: CASSPYETATNEKLFF. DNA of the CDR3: TGCGCCAGCAGCCCCTATGAGACAGCAACTAATGAAAAACTGTTTTTT.